This passage covers 23 T cell receptor beta chains from one sample sequenced in a study of blood T cell repertoires in COVID-19. Sequenced by immunoSEQ multiplex PCR; TCRdb stores in-frame clones only, minus some. The repertoire holds roughly 280,000 clones, with around four fifths as singletons. The material sequenced was peripheral blood. The source is a man in his 60s who had recovered from COVID-19.

The J gene is TRBJ2-5, the V gene TRBV3-1 (or the pseudogene TRBV3-2), with D perhaps matching TRBD1 (6 bases). Trimming cost V 2 bases and J 10 bases, with 11 bases left between them. Germline CDR1 and CDR2: LGHDT and YNNKEL (reference sequence). This CDR3 is built from 12 residues. DNA for the CDR3: TGTGCCAGCAGCCAAACGGACAGTAGCCAGTACTTC. The encoded protein is CASSQTDSSQYF.

The sample holds one count of this clone. This chain uses TRBV3-1 (or the pseudogene TRBV3-2) with TRBJ2-3, with TRBD2 matching 8 bases. V was pared by 0 bases and J by 1 base, with 6 bases of the junction left unmatched. Germline V gene lookup returns CDR1 LGHDT and CDR2 YNNKEL (reference sequence). The CDR3 runs 17 residues. This chain's CDR3 is CASSQDFGAGGTDTQYF. Here the CDR3 DNA reads TGTGCCAGCAGCCAAGATTTCGGAGCGGGGGGCACAGATACGCAGTATTTT.

The J gene is TRBJ1-5, the V gene TRBV7-9, with 11 bases aligning to TRBD1. The CDR3 covers 17 residues. Trimming cost V 8 bases and J 0 bases; bases outside gene matches: 9. Germline V lookup: CDR1 SEHNR, CDR2 FQNEAQ (reference sequence). The CDR3 loop reads CASQGQGALYSNQPQHF. CDR3 bases: TGTGCCAGCCAAGGACAGGGGGCCCTCTATAGCAATCAGCCCCAGCATTTT.

The chain employs TRBV15 and TRBJ2-7; 10 nucleotides align to TRBD2. V lost 3 bases to trimming and J lost 3 bases; unmatched junction nucleotides: 8. The length of the CDR3 is 16 residues. The germline gives CDR1 LNHNV, CDR2 YYDKDF (reference sequence). The CDR3 coding sequence is TGTGCCACCAGCAGTGGCGCTAGCGGGAGCTTCTACGAGCAGTACTTC. Protein product: CATSSGASGSFYEQYF.

The chain uses TRBV5-3 and TRBJ1-1; the D gene is possibly TRBD1 (6 bases). TRBV5-3 is filed as an ORF, its function uncertain. Between the trimmed V and J ends, which lost 4 bases and 0 bases, there was a span of 22 bases. CDR3 size: 18 residues. The CDR3 sequence is CARSLDSYARGLNTEAFF. The CDR3, as DNA: TGTGCCAGAAGCCTGGATTCGTACGCCAGGGGCTTGAACACTGAAGCTTTCTTT.

This chain connects TRBV28 to TRBJ2-3; no definite D call. There are 13 residues in the CDR3. Trimming left V 4 bases short and J 8 bases short, with 13 bases between. Germline-derived CDR1 and CDR2 are MDHEN and SYDVKM. In DNA form, the CDR3 reads TGTGCCAGCAGTTCTGAGGTTCCTCCTACGCAGTATTTT. It codes for CASSSEVPPTQYF.

Concerning this clone itself: Other nucleotide sequences in the sample specify the same CDR3. The gene calls are TRBV5-1 and TRBJ2-7; unclear D gene. The CDR3 is made up of 13 amino acids. Per the germline V gene, CDR1 is SGHRS and CDR2 is YFSETQ. V dropped 0 bases and J dropped 2 bases, with 6 bases sitting between them. The CDR3 reads CASSLDSPYEQYF. Here the CDR3 DNA reads TGCGCCAGCAGCTTGGATTCTCCCTACGAGCAGTACTTC.

The V call is TRBV10-1, the J call TRBJ2-1; D perhaps matches TRBD2 (5 bases). Germline-derived CDR1 and CDR2 are WNHNN and SYGVQD (reference sequence). The V and J ends lost 4 bases and 9 bases respectively, with 13 bases between them. The CDR3 runs 13 residues. CDR3 sequence: CASSAGGWGEQFF. CDR3 nucleotide sequence: TGCGCCAGCAGTGCAGGCGGGTGGGGTGAGCAGTTCTTC.

The chain joins TRBV6-2 or TRBV6-3 to TRBJ2-1; TRBD1 agrees at 8 bases. This CDR3 contains 17 residues. With V trimmed by 6 bases and J by 2 bases, 12 bases remained unmatched. Germline-derived CDR1 and CDR2 are MNHEY and SVGEGT. This CDR3 reads CASSRGQGHLTYNEQFF. In DNA form, the CDR3 reads TGTGCCAGCAGCCGCGGACAGGGCCATCTTACCTACAATGAGCAGTTCTTC.

The chain employs TRBV20-1 and TRBJ1-2; D is possibly TRBD1 (6 bases). The CDR3 loop spans 10 amino acids. CDR1 and CDR2 from the germline V gene are DFQATT and SNEGSKA (reference sequence). Deletions cut 2 bases from V and 12 bases from J, with 10 bases between. In DNA, the CDR3 is TGCAGTGCTAGAAAACAGGGCCACACCTTC. Amino acids: CSARKQGHTF.

The chain combines TRBV7-3 with TRBJ2-1; 9 bases line up with TRBD2. The junction had 6 bases not matched to a gene; V was cut back by 0 bases and J by 6 bases. Per the germline V gene, CDR1 is SGHTA and CDR2 is FQGTGA. This CDR3 is built from 16 residues. In nucleotides, the CDR3 is TGTGCCAGCAGCTTAACCCCAGCGGGGGGACCCAATGAGCAGTTCTTC. It translates to CASSLTPAGGPNEQFF.

This sequence joins TRBV7-2 and TRBJ1-4, with a weak D call TRBD1 (6 bases). Germline V gives CDR1 SGHTA, CDR2 FQGNSA. The V end was cut by 5 bases, the J end by 3 bases, with 19 bases between. The CDR3 is 17 residues long. In nucleotides, the CDR3 is TGTGCCAGCAGCCTCCTGGCAGTCACAGGGCCTAATGAAAAACTGTTTTTT. Its protein is CASSLLAVTGPNEKLFF.

This clone was counted a few times. CDR3 sequence: CSALGGQDSYEQYF. The CDR3 region has the DNA TGCAGCGCCCTGGGGGGGCAGGACTCCTACGAGCAGTACTTC. The chain links TRBV29-1 to TRBJ2-7; a weak D match, TRBD2 (7 bases). V dropped 7 bases and J dropped 0 bases, with 16 bases sitting between them. The CDR3 consists of 14 residues. In germline, CDR1 is SQVTM, CDR2 ANQGSEA.

The CDR3: CASRTTGTGDYEQYF. In DNA form, the CDR3 reads TGTGCCAGCAGGACAACCGGGACAGGGGACTACGAGCAGTACTTC. The chain recombines TRBV6-5 with TRBJ2-7; 10 nucleotides match TRBD1. The trim removed 6 bases at V and 3 bases at J, leaving 8 bases unmatched. The germline gives CDR1 MNHEY, CDR2 SVGAGI. The CDR3 covers 15 residues.

V usage is TRBV5-4 and J usage is TRBJ2-7, with D possibly TRBD2 on 7 matching bases. The CDR3 has 13 amino acids. Germline V CDR1 and CDR2: SGHNT, YYREEE (reference sequence). V dropped 7 bases and J dropped 6 bases, with 17 bases sitting between them. The CDR3 DNA is TGTGCCAGCCAAGATAAAGGGGGGGTCGAGCAGTACTTC. The encoded protein is CASQDKGGVEQYF. Full variable domain (rest looked up from reference TRBV5-4 and TRBJ2-7): ETGVTQSPTHLIKTRGQQVTLRCSSQSGHNTVSWYQQALGQGPQFIFQYYREEENGRGNFPPRFSGLQFPNYSSELNVNALELDDSALYLCASQDKGGVEQYFGPGTRLTVT.

V is TRBV28 and J is TRBJ2-1; 8 bases agree with TRBD1. In germline, CDR1 is MDHEN, CDR2 SYDVKM. After removal of 7 bases from V and 2 bases from J, the junction contained 7 bases not matched to a gene. The CDR3 loop spans 15 amino acids. CDR3 DNA: TGTGCCAGCATCGGGACAGGATTCACCTACAATGAGCAGTTCTTC. Its translation is CASIGTGFTYNEQFF.

This clone was found once. CDR3 region: CASVTNNEQFF. Written as DNA, the CDR3 is TGTGCCAGCGTCACAAACAATGAGCAGTTCTTC. The chain combines TRBV2 with TRBJ2-1; D remains ambiguous. Germline CDR1 is SNHLY and CDR2 is FYNNEI. Between the trimmed V and J ends, which lost 8 bases and 5 bases, there was a span of 7 bases. CDR3 size: 11 residues.

The chain is built from TRBV3-1 (or the pseudogene TRBV3-2) and TRBJ1-1, with D possibly TRBD1 on 5 matching bases. The CDR3 spans 14 residues. Trimming took off 8 bases at V and 5 bases at J, with 18 bases between the two ends. Germline values: CDR1 LGHDT, CDR2 YNNKEL (reference sequence). CDR3 sequence reads: CASVSGTTATEAFF. The DNA of the CDR3 is TGTGCCAGCGTCTCCGGGACTACCGCTACTGAAGCTTTCTTT.

This clone was observed a single time. This chain connects TRBV5-1 to TRBJ2-3; 7 bases match TRBD2. The CDR3 is 15 residues long. V lost 4 bases and J lost 1; bases outside the gene matches: 6. Per the germline V gene, CDR1 is SGHRS and CDR2 is YFSETQ. CDR3 in amino acids: CASSNGGVGTDTQYF. In DNA form, the CDR3 reads TGCGCCAGCAGCAATGGGGGGGTTGGCACAGATACGCAGTATTTT.

V usage is TRBV7-3 and J usage is TRBJ2-7; 10 nucleotides match TRBD2. With 5 bases clipped from V and 3 bases from J, the junction kept 7 bases outside the gene matches. Looked up from germline, CDR1 is SGHTA and CDR2 is FQGTGA. The CDR3 spans 15 residues. In nucleotides, the CDR3 is TGTGCCAGCAGCAGTAGCGGGGGGATGATCTACGAGCAGTACTTC. Translating gives CASSSSGGMIYEQYF.

This chain links TRBV6-5 with TRBJ1-5; TRBD1 might be the D (6 bases). With 1 base removed from V and 1 base from J, the gap between germline ends came to 8 bases. CDR1 and CDR2 from the germline V gene are MNHEY and SVGAGI. CDR3 length: 15 amino acids. CDR3 in DNA: TGTGCCAGCAGTTACTACAGGGAAAGCAATCAGCCCCAGCATTTT. This gives the protein CASSYYRESNQPQHF.

Worth noting for this clone: The same CDR3 is also encoded by other DNA sequences in this sample. V usage is TRBV9 and J usage is TRBJ2-1; 11 bases are a match to TRBD2. Unmatched junction bases numbered 8, after V lost 0 bases and J lost 9 bases. CDR1 is SGDLS and CDR2 is YYNGEE in the germline V gene. The CDR3 contains 16 residues. The CDR3 DNA follows: TGTGCCAGCAGCGTAGGGGCACTAGCGGGAGCTGGTGAGCAGTTCTTC. Translation: CASSVGALAGAGEQFF.

The chain links TRBV7-2 to TRBJ2-3; 9 nucleotides agree with TRBD1. V was clipped by 2 bases and J by 6 bases; unmatched bases: 9. The germline gives CDR1 SGHTA, CDR2 FQGNSA. The CDR3 spans 16 residues. The CDR3 region has the DNA TGTGCCAGCAGCTTAAGGGGGGACAGGGTTACTGATACGCAGTATTTT. The encoded protein is CASSLRGDRVTDTQYF.